This TCR beta chain was sequenced for a study of OX40 agonist ivuxolimab in advanced cancers. Whole-study context: Ivuxolimab, an antibody that agonizes OX40 (CD134), was administered to the patients. Study conclusions and caveats: Clonal expansion was among the lowest in partial responders at 0.1-3.0 mg/kg, especially CD8+. The authors did not determine the antigen specificity of the expanded peripheral T cells.

Excluded were patients having autoimmune disease history or systemic immunosuppression. A note on this clone: No antigen is known for it.

Germline CDR1 and CDR2: WSHSY and SAAADI. V was pared by 2 bases and J by 4 bases, with 6 bases of the junction left unmatched. CDR3 length: 15 amino acids. Only in-frame clones appear in the TCRdb table, and some are missing; sequencing was by immunoSEQ multiplex PCR. The sample has about 52,000 clones, 90% to 95% seen once. V is TRBV10-2 and J is TRBJ1-1; 8 bases agree with TRBD1. The source is an adult with an advanced solid tumor such as melanoma, head and neck, liver or kidney cancer. The source was CD4+ or CD8+ T cells sorted from blood, collected in a trial of the OX40 agonist ivuxolimab. CDR3 region: CASSEMSGGFTEAFF. The CDR3 coding sequence is TGCGCCAGCAGTGAGATGTCAGGGGGCTTCACTGAAGCTTTCTTT.